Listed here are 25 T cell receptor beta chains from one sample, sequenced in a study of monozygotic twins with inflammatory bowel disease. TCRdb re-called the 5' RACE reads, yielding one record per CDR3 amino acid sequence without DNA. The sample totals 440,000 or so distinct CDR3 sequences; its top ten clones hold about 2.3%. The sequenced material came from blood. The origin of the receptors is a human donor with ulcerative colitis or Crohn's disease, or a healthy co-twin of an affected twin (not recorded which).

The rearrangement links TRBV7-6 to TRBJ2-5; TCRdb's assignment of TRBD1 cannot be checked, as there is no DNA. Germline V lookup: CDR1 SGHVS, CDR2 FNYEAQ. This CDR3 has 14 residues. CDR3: CASSLRQGKETQYF.

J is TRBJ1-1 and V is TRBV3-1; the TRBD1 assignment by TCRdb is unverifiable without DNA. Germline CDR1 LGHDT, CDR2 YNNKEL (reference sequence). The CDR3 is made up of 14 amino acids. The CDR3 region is CASSQPQGNSEAFF.

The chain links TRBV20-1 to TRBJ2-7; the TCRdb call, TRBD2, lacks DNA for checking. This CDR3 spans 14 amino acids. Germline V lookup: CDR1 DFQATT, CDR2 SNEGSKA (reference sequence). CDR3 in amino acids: CSARPLAAAYEQYF.

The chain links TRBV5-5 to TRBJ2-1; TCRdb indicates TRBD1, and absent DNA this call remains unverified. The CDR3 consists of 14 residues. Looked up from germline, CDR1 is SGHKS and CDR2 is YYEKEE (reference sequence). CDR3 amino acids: CASSFAGGAGEQFF.

The CDR3 spells CASSPGGGQPQHF. This chain uses TRBV18 with TRBJ1-5. The CDR3 extends over 13 amino acids. Germline lookup yields CDR1 KGHSH and CDR2 LQKENI. The complete variable domain, with remaining parts taken from reference TRBV18 and TRBJ1-5, reads NAGVMQNPRHLVRRRGQEARLRCSPMKGHSHVYWYRQLPEEGLKFMVYLQKENIIDESGMPKERFSAEFPKEGPSILRIQQVVRGDSAAYFCASSPGGGQPQHFGDGTRLSIL.

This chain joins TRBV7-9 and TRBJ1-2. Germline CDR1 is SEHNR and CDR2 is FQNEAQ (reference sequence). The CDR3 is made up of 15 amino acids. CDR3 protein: CASIRAGGINDGYTF.

The CDR3 loop is CASRTYRDLNRETQYF. V gene TRBV23-1 combines with J gene TRBJ2-5; TCRdb calls TRBD2, which cannot be checked without DNA. TRBV23-1 is an open reading frame whose function is uncertain. The CDR3 is 16 residues long.

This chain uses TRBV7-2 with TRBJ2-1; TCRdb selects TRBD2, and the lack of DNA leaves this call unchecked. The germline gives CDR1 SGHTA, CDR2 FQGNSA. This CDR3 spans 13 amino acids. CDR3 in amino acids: CASSSSPYNEQFF.

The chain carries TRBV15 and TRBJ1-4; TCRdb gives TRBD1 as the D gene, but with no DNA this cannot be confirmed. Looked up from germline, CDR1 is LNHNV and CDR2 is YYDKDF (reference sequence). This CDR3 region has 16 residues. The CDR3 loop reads CATSRGQVFANEKLFF.

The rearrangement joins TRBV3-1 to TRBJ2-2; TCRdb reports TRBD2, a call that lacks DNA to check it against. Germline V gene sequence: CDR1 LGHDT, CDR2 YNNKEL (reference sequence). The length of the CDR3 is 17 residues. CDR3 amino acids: CASSQYSAGDLTGELFF.

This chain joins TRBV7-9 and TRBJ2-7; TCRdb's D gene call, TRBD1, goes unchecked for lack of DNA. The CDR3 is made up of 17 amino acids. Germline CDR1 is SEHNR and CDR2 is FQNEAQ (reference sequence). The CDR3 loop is CASSFRREGVGIYEQYF.

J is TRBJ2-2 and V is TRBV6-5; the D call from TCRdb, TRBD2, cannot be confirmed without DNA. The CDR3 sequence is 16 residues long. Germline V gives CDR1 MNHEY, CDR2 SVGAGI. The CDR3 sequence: CASSSPGGGASGELFF.

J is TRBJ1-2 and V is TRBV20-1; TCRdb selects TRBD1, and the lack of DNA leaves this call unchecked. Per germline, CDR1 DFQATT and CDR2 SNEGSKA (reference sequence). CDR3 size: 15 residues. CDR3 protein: CSAPPGQGAAFPYTF.

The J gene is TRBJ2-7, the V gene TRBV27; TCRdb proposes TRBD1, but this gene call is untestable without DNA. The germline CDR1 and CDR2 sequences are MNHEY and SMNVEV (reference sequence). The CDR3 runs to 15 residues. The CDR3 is CASSFRLGGPYEQYF.

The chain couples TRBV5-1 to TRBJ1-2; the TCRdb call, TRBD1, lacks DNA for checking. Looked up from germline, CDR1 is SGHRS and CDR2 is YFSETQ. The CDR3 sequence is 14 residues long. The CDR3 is CASSSRTGSYGYTF.

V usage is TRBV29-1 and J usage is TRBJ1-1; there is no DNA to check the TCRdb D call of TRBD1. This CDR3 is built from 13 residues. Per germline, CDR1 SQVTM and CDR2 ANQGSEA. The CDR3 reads CSAGGPGTNGAFF. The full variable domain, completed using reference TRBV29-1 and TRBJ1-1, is SAVISQKPSRDICQRGTSLTIQCQVDSQVTMMFWYRQQPGQSLTLIATANQGSEATYESGFVIDKFPISRPNLTFSTLTVSNMSPEDSSIYLCSAGGPGTNGAFFGQGTRLTVV.

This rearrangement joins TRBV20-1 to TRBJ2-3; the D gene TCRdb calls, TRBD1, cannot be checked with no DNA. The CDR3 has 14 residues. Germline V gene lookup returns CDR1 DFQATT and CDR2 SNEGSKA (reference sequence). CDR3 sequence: CSSPGTGHTDTQYF.

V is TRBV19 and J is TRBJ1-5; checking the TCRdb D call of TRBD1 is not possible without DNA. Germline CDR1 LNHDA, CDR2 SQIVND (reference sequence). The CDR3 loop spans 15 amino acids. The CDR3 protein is CASSTKGGGNQPQHF.

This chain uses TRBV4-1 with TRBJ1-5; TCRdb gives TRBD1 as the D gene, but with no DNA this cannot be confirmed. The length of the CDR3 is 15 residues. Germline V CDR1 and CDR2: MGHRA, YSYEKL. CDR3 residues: CASSQDRGSNQPQHF.

CDR3 in amino acids: CASSETGYNQPQHF. The chain links TRBV25-1 to TRBJ1-5; there is no DNA to check the TCRdb D call of TRBD1. CDR3 length equals 14 residues. Per the germline V gene, CDR1 is MGHDK and CDR2 is SYGVNS.

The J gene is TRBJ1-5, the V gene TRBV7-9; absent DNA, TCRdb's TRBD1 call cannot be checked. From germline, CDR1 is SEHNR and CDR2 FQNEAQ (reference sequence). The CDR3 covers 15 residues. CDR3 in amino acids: CASSSGQGRNQPQHF. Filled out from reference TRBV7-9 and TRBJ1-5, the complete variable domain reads DTGVSQNPRHKITKRGQNVTFRCDPISEHNRLYWYRQTLGQGPEFLTYFQNEAQLEKSRLLSDRFSAERPKGSFSTLEIQRTEQGDSAMYLCASSSGQGRNQPQHFGDGTRLSIL.

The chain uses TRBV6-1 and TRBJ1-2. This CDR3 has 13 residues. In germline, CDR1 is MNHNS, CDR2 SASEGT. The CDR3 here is CASSEALGREGTF.

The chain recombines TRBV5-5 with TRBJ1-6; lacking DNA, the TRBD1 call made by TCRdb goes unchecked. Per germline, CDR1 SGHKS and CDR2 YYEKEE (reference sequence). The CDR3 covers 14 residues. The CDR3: CASMTGTANSPLHF.

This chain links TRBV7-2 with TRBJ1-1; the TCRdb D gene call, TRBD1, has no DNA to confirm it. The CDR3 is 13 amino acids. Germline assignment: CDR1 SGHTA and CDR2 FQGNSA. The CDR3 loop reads CASSPRGRAEAFF.

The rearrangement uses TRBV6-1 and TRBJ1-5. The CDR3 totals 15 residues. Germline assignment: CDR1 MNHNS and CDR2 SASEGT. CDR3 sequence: CASSLGLVGNQPQHF.